This T cell receptor (beta chain) was captured in a study of T-cell reconstitution after alpha-beta-depleted transplantation in children. Findings and caveats of the study: Recipient T cells and thymic progenitors that survived were the source of the high TCRbeta diversity seen at day 60 in some patients.

CDR1 MNHEY and CDR2 SVGEGT come from the germline V gene. The CDR3 length is 13 residues. Trimming stripped 7 bases from V and 6 bases from J, with 13 bases between. This clonotype was seen repeatedly, ten times or more. Its antigen remains unknown. The library targeted TCRbeta and was prepared with unique molecular identifiers. TCRdb reprocessed the PCR reads via MiXCR and lists one record per CDR3 protein. Among 73,000 or so distinct CDR3 sequences listed, 4.9% were seen once. The source was PBMCs, mostly from graft donor cells, collected 180 days after TCRalphabeta/CD19-depleted stem cell transplant. This sequence originates from a boy under two years old who had a stem cell transplant for acute myeloid leukemia, so the T cells may come from the graft donor. The chain has TRBV6-2 or TRBV6-3 and TRBJ2-1; D unresolved. The CDR3 DNA follows: TGTGCCAGCACCACGGCCCGCTTCAATGAGCAGTTCTTC. Protein sequence: CASTTARFNEQFF.